The 13 T cell receptor beta chains below come from one sample, sequenced in a study of blood T cells in healthy people across ages. It was with a sample-barcoded 5' primer and a J-beta primer mix that a second PCR of roughly 7 to 12 cycles was run. Each CDR3 protein is one row after TCRdb ran MiXCR on the 5' RACE reads. Of around 780,000 distinct CDR3 sequences listed, roughly 26% are singletons. These records were also assigned to another study, of T cells of mothers and their children.

Sequences were obtained from blood. The receptors stem from a boy between 10 and 17 years old in good health.

The chain has TRBV7-9 and TRBJ2-5; TRBD1 matches at 8 bases. The V segment lost 5 bases and the J segment 4 bases; nucleotides outside the gene matches: 12. The germline V gene has CDR1 SEHNR and CDR2 FQNEAQ (reference sequence). This CDR3 is 16 amino acids long. The CDR3 DNA is TGTGCCAGCAGCCCCCGGGACAGGTCAAGGGGAGAGACCCAGTACTTC. Translating it yields CASSPRDRSRGETQYF. Variable domain in full (rest from reference TRBV7-9 and TRBJ2-5): DTGVSQNPRHKITKRGQNVTFRCDPISEHNRLYWYRQTLGQGPEFLTYFQNEAQLEKSRLLSDRFSAERPKGSFSTLEIQRTEQGDSAMYLCASSPRDRSRGETQYFGPGTRLLVL.

This chain connects TRBV30 to TRBJ2-1, with 8 bases aligning to TRBD2. V shed 7 bases and J 1 base; nucleotides not matched to a gene: 6. The CDR3 loop spans 14 amino acids. The germline CDR1 and CDR2 sequences are GTSNPN and SVGIG (reference sequence). CDR3 region: CAYRGGGSYNEQFF. The DNA for the CDR3 is TGTGCCTATCGGGGCGGGGGGTCCTACAATGAGCAGTTCTTC.

This clonotype was picked up a small number of times. The rearrangement uses TRBV5-1 and TRBJ2-5, with 7 bases fitting TRBD1. This CDR3 comprises 15 residues. Germline CDR1 is SGHRS and CDR2 is YFSETQ. The V segment lost 0 bases and the J segment 5 bases; nucleotides outside the gene matches: 7. The CDR3 reads CASSLGQGPEETQYF. The CDR3, as DNA: TGCGCCAGCAGCTTGGGACAGGGTCCCGAGGAGACCCAGTACTTC.

As for this clonotype: This may be a read error, as it is one base from a much larger clone. This rearrangement joins TRBV5-1 to TRBJ2-4; no firm D call. CDR3 size: 16 residues. Trimming took off 7 bases at V and 2 bases at J, with 19 bases between the two ends. Germline V CDR1 and CDR2: SGHRS, YFSETQ. CDR3 protein: CASRPSAGPTKNIQYF. The CDR3 DNA follows: TGCGCCAGCCGCCCCTCAGCAGGACCGACCAAAAACATTCAGTACTTC.

This clonotype was seen more than once but under ten times. The CDR3 coding sequence is TGCAGCGTTGAAAGGTCGGGGAATGAGCAGTTCTTC. It translates to CSVERSGNEQFF. This chain uses TRBV29-1 with TRBJ2-5; D is possibly TRBD2 (5 bases). TRBJ2-1 explains the end of the DNA better; the J call may be wrong. CDR3 length: 12 residues. The germline CDR1 and CDR2 sequences are SQVTM and ANQGSEA.

V usage is TRBV4-1 and J usage is TRBJ2-5, with 7 nucleotides matching TRBD2. The J call could be wrong; TRBJ2-7 is a better fit for the DNA end. CDR1 is MGHRA and CDR2 is YSYEKL in the germline V gene. This CDR3 is built from 19 residues. This chain's CDR3 is CASSQEGAGGGLASYEQYF. CDR3 DNA sequence: TGCGCCAGCAGCCAAGAAGGGGCCGGCGGGGGTTTGGCTTCGTACGAGCAGTACTTC.

The rearrangement joins TRBV18 to TRBJ2-1; D gene unclear. CDR1 and CDR2 from the germline V gene are KGHSH and LQKENI. V was trimmed by 3 bases and J by 8 bases, leaving 8 bases between them. The CDR3 runs 12 residues. CDR3 sequence: CASSPEGHEQFF. Written as DNA, the CDR3 is TGTGCCAGCTCACCTGAAGGGCATGAGCAGTTCTTC.

The chain is built from TRBV12-3 or TRBV12-4 and TRBJ1-4, with TRBD1 matching 7 bases. V was pared by 3 bases and J by 4 bases, with 8 bases of the junction left unmatched. The CDR3 loop spans 16 amino acids. The CDR3 spells CASSLRQGGGNEKLFF. CDR3 nucleotides: TGTGCCAGCAGTTTGAGACAGGGAGGGGGTAATGAAAAACTGTTTTTT.

This clonotype was observed a handful of times. The chain links TRBV5-1 to TRBJ1-1, with 8 bases aligning to TRBD1. The V gene end was trimmed by 3 bases and the J gene end by 6 bases; junction bases not matched to a gene: 4. CDR1 and CDR2 from the germline V gene are SGHRS and YFSETQ. CDR3 length: 13 amino acids. CDR3 loop: CASSSTGDAEAFF. The CDR3 DNA sequence: TGCGCCAGCAGCTCGACAGGGGACGCTGAAGCTTTCTTT.

The J gene is TRBJ1-1, the V gene TRBV30; no reliable D call. Germline V gives CDR1 GTSNPN, CDR2 SVGIG (reference sequence). This CDR3 is built from 13 residues. The ends were cut back, 2 bases at V and 1 base at J, with 8 bases in the middle. CDR3: CAWSPSENTEAFF. The DNA of the CDR3 is TGTGCCTGGAGTCCCTCAGAGAACACTGAAGCTTTCTTT.

The genes are TRBV6-5 and TRBJ1-3, with a weak D call TRBD1 (6 bases). The CDR3 loop spans 15 amino acids. V dropped 6 bases and J dropped 1 base, with 13 bases sitting between them. In germline, CDR1 is MNHEY, CDR2 SVGAGI. CDR3 loop: CASSKGGISGNTIYF. In DNA form, the CDR3 reads TGTGCCAGCAGCAAAGGGGGAATTTCTGGAAACACCATATATTTT.

This chain links TRBV5-1 with TRBJ2-7; D perhaps matches TRBD1 (6 bases). This CDR3 contains 16 residues. Trimming pared 0 bases from V and 0 bases from J, leaving 13 bases between. Germline V gene sequence: CDR1 SGHRS, CDR2 YFSETQ. This CDR3 reads CASSLDSQGYSYEQYF. CDR3 nucleotide sequence: TGCGCCAGCAGCTTGGACTCACAGGGATACTCCTACGAGCAGTACTTC. The full variable domain, completed using reference TRBV5-1 and TRBJ2-7, is KAGVTQTPRYLIKTRGQQVTLSCSPISGHRSVSWYQQTPGQGLQFLFEYFSETQRNKGNFPGRFSGRQFSNSRSEMNVSTLELGDSALYLCASSLDSQGYSYEQYFGPGTRLTVT.

The V and J genes are TRBV18 and TRBJ1-6; no firm D call. Trimming removed 6 bases from V and 6 bases from J, with 15 bases in between. The CDR3 spans 15 residues. The germline gives CDR1 KGHSH, CDR2 LQKENI. CDR3 coding DNA: TGTGCCAGCTCCCAGGTACAAGCCCTTAATTCACCCCTCCACTTT. Protein sequence: CASSQVQALNSPLHF.